The source of this T cell receptor (beta chain) is a study of cytomegalovirus exposure and HLA in healthy donors. Whole-study findings and limits: Among TCR sequences, most were rare, though some public TCRs appeared in many donors. Three CMV-associated chains were confirmed in vitro to be specific for CMV antigens.

This clone is a singleton in its sample. Its antigen is still unknown. The germline V and J ends were trimmed by 0 bases and 4 bases, with 16 bases remaining between them. Germline CDR1 SGDLS, CDR2 YYNGEE. This CDR3 has 16 amino acids. Method: immunoSEQ multiplex PCR; TCRdb's copy keeps in-frame clones and lacks some. The repertoire has approximately 210,000 clones, around 86% of them found once; the top ten carry about 1.6%. The chain joins TRBV9 to TRBJ2-5; possibly TRBD1 for D (8 bases). The material sequenced was PBMCs. This clonotype originated in a young woman in good health and CMV-seronegative. CDR3 coding DNA: TGTGCCAGCAGCGTAGGGAGACAGGGGAGGGGAGAGACCCAGTACTTC. It translates to CASSVGRQGRGETQYF.